This is a list of T cell receptor beta chains from one sample in a study of early T cells in non-severe SARS-CoV-2 infection. One entry per CDR3 protein results from TCRdb running MiXCR on the 5' RACE reads. The sample has 50,000 to 60,000 distinct CDR3 sequences; approximately 9.9% are singletons. Sequencing was performed on whole blood. The receptors originated from an adult who was a healthcare worker with PCR-confirmed SARS-CoV-2 infection or an uninfected control (not recorded which). Each CDR3 is given with its conserved first and last residue. D genes are given only for firm matches. Expanded clones are given a class, and other clones once, few, many or no size at all.

v_call	j_call	clone_size	d_call	cdr3_nt	cdr3_aa
TRBV12-3/TRBV12-4	TRBJ1-3	NA	NA	TGTGCCAGCCTAGGGGTCGGAAACACCATATATTTT	CASLGVGNTIYF
TRBV5-4	TRBJ1-1	few	NA	TGTGCCAGCAGACAACCCCCAGGCACTGAAGCTTTCTTT	CASRQPPGTEAFF
TRBV2	TRBJ2-5	NA	NA	TGTGCCAGCAGTCTAGCGCCTGATATTCAAGAGACCCAGTACTTC	CASSLAPDIQETQYF
TRBV7-3	TRBJ1-1	NA	NA	TGTGCCAGCAGCCCCGGGACCCAAACTGAAGCTTTCTTT	CASSPGTQTEAFF
TRBV20-1	TRBJ1-1	few	NA	TGCAGTGCTAGAGATCCAGAGGAAGCTTTCTTT	CSARDPEEAFF
TRBV7-2	TRBJ2-1	few	NA	TGTGCCAGCAGCTACCGCCCGAGCTCCTACAATGAGCAGTTCTTC	CASSYRPSSYNEQFF
TRBV4-2	TRBJ2-5	NA	TRBD2	TGTGCCAGCAGCCAAGGTAGCGGGCGTAACCAAGAGACCCAGTACTTC	CASSQGSGRNQETQYF
TRBV20-1	TRBJ2-1	NA	TRBD2	TGCAGTGCTAGCCTCGAGCGGGGGCCCTACAATGAGCAGTTCTTC	CSASLERGPYNEQFF
TRBV5-6	TRBJ1-1	NA	NA	TGTGCCAGCAGAGTCGGAAGAGACACTGAAGCTTTCTTT	CASRVGRDTEAFF
TRBV5-1	TRBJ2-3	NA	NA	TGCGCCAGCAGCTTGGCTGCATACACAGATACGCAGTATTTT	CASSLAAYTDTQYF
TRBV10-2	TRBJ2-7	NA	NA	TGCGCCAGCAGCTACGGGGACGACTACGAGCAGTACTTC	CASSYGDDYEQYF
TRBV13	TRBJ1-6	many	NA	TGTGCCAGCAGCTTCGGCAGGAGCAGGACACCCCTCCACTTT	CASSFGRSRTPLHF
TRBV29-1	TRBJ1-2	NA	NA	TGCAGCGTTGGAGACGTAAACTATGGCTACACCTTC	CSVGDVNYGYTF
TRBV7-2	TRBJ1-1	many	NA	TGTGCCAGCAGCTTGATGGGATCTGGTGAAGCTTTCTTT	CASSLMGSGEAFF
TRBV3-1	TRBJ2-7	few	NA	TGTGCCAGCAGCCCCCCCCCCGGGGGCCACGAGCAGTACTTC	CASSPPPGGHEQYF
TRBV20-1	TRBJ2-7	few	NA	TGCAGTGCTAGTAGGGGGTTAGGCTCCTACGAGCAGTACTTC	CSASRGLGSYEQYF
TRBV10-3	TRBJ2-2	few	TRBD2	TGTGCCATCAGTGCCCGGGGGGACACCGGGGAGCTGTTTTTT	CAISARGDTGELFF
TRBV5-1	TRBJ2-1	many	TRBD1	TGCGCCAGCAGCCCCGGGACAGGGGGATCCTACAATGAGCAGTTCTTC	CASSPGTGGSYNEQFF
TRBV4-1	TRBJ2-3	NA	TRBD2	TGCGCCAGCAGCCAAGAATGGCTAGCGGGGGGTTCGGATACGCAGTATTTT	CASSQEWLAGGSDTQYF
TRBV27	TRBJ2-6	many	NA	TGTGCCAGCAGTTTTAACTCTGGGGCCAACGTCCTGACTTTC	CASSFNSGANVLTF
TRBV2	TRBJ1-3	many	TRBD1	TGTGCCAGCAGTGATCGGACAGGGGGGAACACCATATATTTT	CASSDRTGGNTIYF
TRBV6-1	TRBJ1-3	many	TRBD1	TGTGCCAGCAGTGAAACCGGGACAGGGGTATATTTT	CASSETGTGVYF
TRBV7-9	TRBJ1-1	many	NA	TGTGCCAGCAGCTTGGGCAGGAACACTGAAGCTTTCTTT	CASSLGRNTEAFF
TRBV7-9	TRBJ1-2	few	TRBD1	TGTGCCAGCAGCTTAGCTGTTACAGGGGAAGGCTACACCTTC	CASSLAVTGEGYTF
TRBV7-6	TRBJ2-1	NA	NA	TGTGCCAGCAGCTCCCCCGCACTGTACAATGAGCAGTTCTTC	CASSSPALYNEQFF
TRBV7-6	TRBJ1-2	NA	NA	TGTGCCAGCAGCTTATTGCAGGGAGATGGCTACACCTTC	CASSLLQGDGYTF
TRBV7-9	TRBJ2-7	few	TRBD2	TGTGCCAGCAGCCCCCTAGCGGGGGGAACCTACGAGCAGTACTTC	CASSPLAGGTYEQYF
TRBV30	TRBJ2-2	NA	NA	TGTGCCTGGACCTGGGCAGGGTCTATGGGCACCGGGGAGCTGTTTTTT	CAWTWAGSMGTGELFF
TRBV5-1	TRBJ1-1	many	NA	TGCGCCAGCAGCTTCCGGGGAAGAAGGACTGAAGCTTTCTTT	CASSFRGRRTEAFF
TRBV11-3	TRBJ2-3	NA	NA	TGTGCCAGCAGCTTAAGAGGGCGGGGAAGACCCACAGATACGCAGTATTTT	CASSLRGRGRPTDTQYF
TRBV7-6	TRBJ1-5	few	NA	TGTGCCAGCAGCCCTTACACGGGTAAATTGCTTCAGCCCCAGCATTTT	CASSPYTGKLLQPQHF
TRBV20-1	TRBJ2-3	NA	NA	TGCAGTGCTATAGGGCGGAATACGCAGTATTTT	CSAIGRNTQYF
TRBV2	TRBJ2-3	NA	NA	TGTGCCAGCATCAGAGAGAGGGATACGCAGTATTTT	CASIRERDTQYF
TRBV3-1	TRBJ1-6	few	NA	TGTGCCAGCAGCCAGCAGACCAATTCACCCCTCCACTTT	CASSQQTNSPLHF
TRBV12-3/TRBV12-4	TRBJ2-3	few	TRBD1	TGTGCCAGCAGTCTGGACAGGGCGGCCCGCACAGATACGCAGTATTTT	CASSLDRAARTDTQYF